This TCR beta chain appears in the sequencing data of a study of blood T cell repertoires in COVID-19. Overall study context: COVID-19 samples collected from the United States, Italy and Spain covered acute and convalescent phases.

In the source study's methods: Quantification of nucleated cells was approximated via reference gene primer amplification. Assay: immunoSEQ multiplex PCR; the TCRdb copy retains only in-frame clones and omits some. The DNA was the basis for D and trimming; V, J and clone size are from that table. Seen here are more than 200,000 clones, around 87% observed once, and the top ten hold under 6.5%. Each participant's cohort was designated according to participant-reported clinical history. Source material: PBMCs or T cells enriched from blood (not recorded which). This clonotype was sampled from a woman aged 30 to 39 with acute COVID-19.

CDR3 bases: TGTGCCATCAAGAGGGGACAGGGGATCGGTTCACCCCTCCACTTT. Its translation is CAIKRGQGIGSPLHF. The genes are TRBV10-3 and TRBJ1-6, with 10 positions matching TRBD1. Germline CDR1 is ENHRY and CDR2 is SYGVKD. This CDR3 has 15 residues. J was trimmed by 9 bases and V by 7 bases; bases with no gene match: 9.